The entry that follows covers one TCR beta chain sequence. The antigen is unknown. Documented treatment: oral pan-JAK inhibitor, 5-10 mg twice daily. Peripheral blood, together with lesional scalp punch biopsies, was collected from alopecia areata patients. Extracted RNA was reverse transcribed into cDNA, the sequencing template. Profiled with immunoSEQ multiplex PCR; TCRdb holds only in-frame clones, not every one. This sample has 150,000 to 200,000 clones, with about 61% found just once. Germline CDR1 is GTSNPN and CDR2 is SVGIG (reference sequence). The CDR3 has 13 amino acids. V lost 2 bases, J lost 0 bases, and 8 bases lay in between. These data originate in a study of CD8+ T cells in alopecia areata. Study-level points and caveats: Scalp samples also yield sequences of resident alphabeta T cells from normal skin. An increase in clonality over normal scalp was evident in lesional scalp, especially alopecia totalis/universalis.

The sample was CD4+ T cells sorted from blood, taken between weeks 55 and 65, from a patient treated with tofacitinib. This sequence was found in a human donor with alopecia areata. V usage is TRBV30 and J usage is TRBJ2-7; D is perhaps TRBD2 (5 bases). The CDR3 sequence is CAWSTGVSYEQYF. In nucleotides, the CDR3 is TGTGCCTGGAGTACCGGGGTCTCCTACGAGCAGTACTTC.